The 29 T cell receptor beta chains below all came from one sample that was sequenced in a study of shared clonotypes between healthy human individuals. Profiling relied on immunoSEQ multiplex PCR, and the TCRdb table lists in-frame clones only, not all of them. This sample carries some 2.1 million clones, roughly 94% of them seen once, and the ten largest clones take more than 0.1%. The sequencing input was naive CD4+ T cells sorted from blood. Indicated subset: CD45RA+ positively selected. The source is a man aged 18 to 30 in good health.

V gene TRBV28 combines with J gene TRBJ1-2; TRBD1 matches 7 bases. Trimming at V came to 10 bases and at J to 4 bases, leaving 6 bases not matched to a gene. In germline, CDR1 is MDHEN, CDR2 SYDVKM. The CDR3 loop spans 12 amino acids. The CDR3 loop is CATVTGRYGYTF. CDR3 DNA sequence: TGTGCCACCGTGACAGGGCGCTATGGCTACACCTTC.

The chain is built from TRBV5-1 and TRBJ1-1; D not certain. V lost 5 bases and J lost 6, with 17 bases in between. Per germline, CDR1 SGHRS and CDR2 YFSETQ. There are 14 residues in the CDR3. As DNA, the CDR3 is TGCGCCAGCAGGGTTGGGGATGATTTAGCTGAAGCTTTCTTT. Translation: CASRVGDDLAEAFF.

V gene TRBV18 combines with J gene TRBJ1-1; D is unclear. The germline V gene has CDR1 KGHSH and CDR2 LQKENI. CDR3 size: 15 residues. V was clipped by 2 bases and J by 0 bases, with 10 bases between them. CDR3 region: CASSPTRFMNTEAFF. The CDR3 nucleotides are TGTGCCAGCTCACCAACGAGATTCATGAACACTGAAGCTTTCTTT.

The rearrangement links TRBV18 to TRBJ2-7; TRBD1 matches at 10 bases. The CDR3 is made up of 15 amino acids. CDR1 is KGHSH and CDR2 is LQKENI in the germline V gene. V lost 4 bases to trimming and J lost 2 bases; unmatched junction nucleotides: 5. The CDR3 is CASSLDRGRPYEQYF. The CDR3 coding sequence is TGTGCCAGCTCACTGGACAGGGGGAGACCCTACGAGCAGTACTTC.

J is TRBJ2-2 and V is TRBV4-1; no clear D. Deletions cut 6 bases from V and 0 bases from J, with 20 bases between. The CDR3 consists of 18 residues. Per germline, CDR1 MGHRA and CDR2 YSYEKL. The CDR3, as DNA: TGCGCCAGCAGTCGCCTTTGGAACCCCGAAACGAACACCGGGGAGCTGTTTTTT. It is translated as CASSRLWNPETNTGELFF.

This chain links TRBV6-1 with TRBJ1-1, with 7 bases that match TRBD1. The trim removed 1 base at V and 4 bases at J, leaving 6 bases unmatched. CDR3 length: 15 amino acids. CDR1 is MNHNS, CDR2 SASEGT, per germline. CDR3 coding DNA: TGTGCCAGCAGTGAAGGACAGGGCACGCTCACTGAAGCTTTCTTT. Its protein product is CASSEGQGTLTEAFF.

The chain joins TRBV5-6 to TRBJ1-6; D is ambiguous. The germline V gene has CDR1 SGHDT and CDR2 YYEEEE. The CDR3 has 14 residues. Trimming stripped 3 bases from V and 5 bases from J, with 9 bases between. CDR3 protein: CASSSGLDNSPLHF. The CDR3 bases are TGTGCCAGCAGCTCCGGGCTGGATAATTCACCCCTCCACTTT. The whole variable domain, remainder taken from reference TRBV5-6 and TRBJ1-6, is DAGVTQSPTHLIKTRGQQVTLRCSPKSGHDTVSWYQQALGQGPQFIFQYYEEEERQRGNFPDRFSGHQFPNYSSELNVNALLLGDSALYLCASSSGLDNSPLHFGNGTRLTVT.

The chain joins TRBV6-6 to TRBJ1-3, with D unresolved. V was cut by 5 bases and J by 8 bases, with 16 bases left in between. Germline lookup yields CDR1 MNHNY and CDR2 SVGAGI (reference sequence). CDR3 length equals 14 residues. The CDR3 DNA reads TGTGCCAGCAGTCCCCGTACCCAAGGACACACCATATATTTT. The encoded protein is CASSPRTQGHTIYF.

The CDR3 DNA sequence: TGTGCCAGCAGCCTGACTAGCTACTCCTACAATGAGCAGTTCTTC. This codes for CASSLTSYSYNEQFF. The chain employs TRBV7-9 and TRBJ2-1; TRBD2 aligns across 7 bases. V dropped 5 bases and J dropped 0; count of bases not matched to a gene: 4. Germline values: CDR1 SEHNR, CDR2 FQNEAQ (reference sequence). CDR3 length: 15 residues.

The rearrangement uses TRBV5-4 and TRBJ2-1; 8 nucleotides line up with TRBD2. V shed 0 bases and J 6 bases; nucleotides not matched to a gene: 5. Germline V gene data show CDR1 as SGHNT and CDR2 as YYREEE (reference sequence). The CDR3 is made up of 15 amino acids. CDR3 DNA sequence: TGTGCCAGCAGCTTGGGCGGGGGGCATGGCAATGAGCAGTTCTTC. Protein: CASSLGGGHGNEQFF.

The chain combines TRBV5-1 with TRBJ2-2, with D unclear. V lost 0 bases, J lost 3 bases, and 12 bases lay in between. Germline CDR1 and CDR2: SGHRS and YFSETQ. The CDR3 consists of 16 residues. The CDR3 spells CASSLGLRIDTGELFF. DNA for the CDR3: TGCGCCAGCAGCTTGGGTCTCAGAATCGACACCGGGGAGCTGTTTTTT.

This chain links TRBV6-5 with TRBJ2-7; TRBD1 agrees at 7 bases. Germline V lookup: CDR1 MNHEY, CDR2 SVGAGI. J was trimmed by 6 bases and V by 5 bases; bases with no gene match: 7. This CDR3 region has 13 residues. CDR3 protein: CASSGVTGAEQYF. In DNA form, the CDR3 reads TGTGCCAGCAGTGGAGTAACAGGGGCCGAGCAGTACTTC.

The chain employs TRBV7-6 and TRBJ2-5; D remains ambiguous. CDR1 is SGHVS, CDR2 FNYEAQ, per germline. The CDR3 has 13 amino acids. V lost 7 bases to trimming and J lost 3 bases, with 12 bases between them. CDR3 coding DNA: TGTGCCAGCACTCAAGACCCCAAAGAGACCCAGTACTTC. Residues: CASTQDPKETQYF.

This rearrangement joins TRBV10-3 to TRBJ2-7; D may correspond to TRBD1 or TRBD2 (5 bases each). V lost 10 bases, J lost 0 bases, and 19 bases lay in between. Germline-derived CDR1 and CDR2 are ENHRY and SYGVKD. The CDR3 totals 15 residues. CDR3 nucleotide sequence: TGTGCCACGACCTTAGGGACGGGCACCTCCTACGAGCAGTACTTC. It specifies CATTLGTGTSYEQYF.

This sequence joins TRBV30 and TRBJ2-1; 12 bases agree with TRBD1. The CDR3 consists of 14 residues. Germline V gene lookup returns CDR1 GTSNPN and CDR2 SVGIG (reference sequence). The V segment lost 5 bases and the J segment 7 bases; nucleotides outside the gene matches: 6. The DNA for the CDR3 is TGTGCCTGGTCCGGGACAGGGGGCTGGAATGAGCAGTTCTTC. Translated: CAWSGTGGWNEQFF.

V and J are TRBV30 and TRBJ1-1; no clear D. The CDR3 spans 13 residues. Germline loops: CDR1 GTSNPN, CDR2 SVGIG (reference sequence). V lost 4 bases and J 8 bases, leaving 17 bases between the germline ends. This CDR3 is CAWIRAPYGEAFF. CDR3 nucleotide sequence: TGTGCCTGGATTCGCGCTCCATACGGGGAAGCTTTCTTT.

The chain combines TRBV14 with TRBJ2-1, with 7 bases that match TRBD2. The CDR3 sequence is 17 residues long. Germline V gene lookup returns CDR1 SGHDN and CDR2 FVKESK. V gave up 2 bases and J gave up 7 bases; unmatched junction bases: 14. The DNA of the CDR3 is TGTGCCAGCAGCCAAAGCCCGTCGACTAGCCCACTTAATGAGCAGTTCTTC. This translates into CASSQSPSTSPLNEQFF.

This chain joins TRBV19 and TRBJ2-2; D is possibly TRBD1 (6 bases). Per germline, CDR1 LNHDA and CDR2 SQIVND (reference sequence). The CDR3 sequence is 15 residues long. Trimming stripped 3 bases from V and 5 bases from J, with 13 bases between. Written as DNA, the CDR3 is TGTGCCAGTAGTATCATAGGGGGTTCAACCGGGGAGCTGTTTTTT. It translates to CASSIIGGSTGELFF.

The V and J genes are TRBV28 and TRBJ1-2; 8 bases map to TRBD1. Germline V lookup: CDR1 MDHEN, CDR2 SYDVKM. The V segment lost 3 bases and the J segment 4 bases; nucleotides outside the gene matches: 7. The CDR3 is made up of 15 amino acids. CDR3 nucleotides: TGTGCCAGCAGTTTTGAAGCCGGACAGGGCTATGGCTACACCTTC. Translating it yields CASSFEAGQGYGYTF.

V usage is TRBV28 and J usage is TRBJ1-2, with D tentatively TRBD1 (5 bases). The germline gives CDR1 MDHEN, CDR2 SYDVKM. Trimming cost V 3 bases and J 7 bases, with 9 bases left between them. The CDR3 length is 12 residues. The CDR3 bases are TGTGCCAGCAGTTTGCAGGGACCTGGCTACACCTTC. Amino acid sequence: CASSLQGPGYTF.

V is TRBV19 and J is TRBJ2-1; D is ambiguous. Germline CDR1 and CDR2: LNHDA and SQIVND (reference sequence). CDR3 length: 11 amino acids. V lost 6 bases, J lost 3 bases, and 3 bases lay in between. The CDR3 is CASRNYNEQFF. The CDR3 bases are TGTGCCAGTAGAAACTACAATGAGCAGTTCTTC.

V gene TRBV4-1 combines with J gene TRBJ2-7, with 9 bases that match TRBD2. The germline V gene has CDR1 MGHRA and CDR2 YSYEKL. This CDR3 is built from 16 residues. Trimming removed 0 bases from V and 3 bases from J; junction bases left unmatched: 6. As DNA, the CDR3 is TGCGCCAGCAGCCAAGAAGGCGGGAGGGCCCGCTACGAGCAGTACTTC. Translation: CASSQEGGRARYEQYF.

The chain is built from TRBV6-8 and TRBJ1-2; D is possibly TRBD1 (6 bases). With 5 bases removed from V and 9 bases from J, the gap between germline ends came to 16 bases. The germline CDR1 and CDR2 sequences are MNHGY and SAAAGT. This CDR3 region has 13 residues. For the CDR3, the DNA is TGTGCCAGCAGTCTACTCCGGGACACCTGCTACACCTTC. Its translation is CASSLLRDTCYTF.

Concerning this clone: A much larger clone differs from this one at a single base, so this may be a read error. V is TRBV18 and J is TRBJ1-1; possibly TRBD1 for D (6 bases). The length of the CDR3 is 15 residues. The germline V gene encodes CDR1 KGHSH and CDR2 LQKENI. CDR3 nucleotides: TGTACCAGCTCAAGGGACATAGAGATGAACACTGAAGCTTTCTTT. This gives the protein CTSSRDIEMNTEAFF.

This chain links TRBV27 with TRBJ2-3, with TRBD1 matching over 12 bases. The CDR3 loop spans 16 amino acids. V lost 6 bases, J lost 2 bases, and 6 bases stayed unmatched. Germline V gene data show CDR1 as MNHEY and CDR2 as SMNVEV (reference sequence). CDR3 DNA sequence: TGTGCCAGCAGCCCCGGGACAGGGGGCTTCACAGATACGCAGTATTTT. Protein product: CASSPGTGGFTDTQYF.

The rearrangement uses TRBV4-1 and TRBJ1-2; possible D gene TRBD1, 5 bases. Per germline, CDR1 MGHRA and CDR2 YSYEKL. The CDR3 contains 14 residues. Trimming removed 6 bases at V and 8 bases at J, with 19 bases between. CDR3 residues: CASSRPGTVSGYTF. The CDR3 nucleotides are TGCGCCAGCAGTCGGCCCGGGACGGTCTCCGGCTACACCTTC.

This chain uses TRBV7-2 with TRBJ2-5, with 12 bases aligning to TRBD2. Germline V lookup: CDR1 SGHTA, CDR2 FQGNSA. The trim removed 0 bases at V and 5 bases at J, leaving 10 bases unmatched. The CDR3 totals 18 residues. CDR3 in amino acids: CASSLAPGTSGLRETQYF. CDR3 bases: TGTGCCAGCAGCTTAGCGCCCGGGACTAGCGGGCTTAGGGAGACCCAGTACTTC.

V is TRBV18 and J is TRBJ1-5; the D is unclear. This CDR3 has 17 residues. Trimming shortened V by 3 bases and J by 5 bases, and 20 bases separated the two germline ends. In germline, CDR1 is KGHSH, CDR2 LQKENI. CDR3 DNA: TGTGCCAGCTCACCTGTGGCTGGACTTAGGATCGATCAGCCCCAGCATTTT. This translates into CASSPVAGLRIDQPQHF.

The V and J genes are TRBV28 and TRBJ2-1; D is unclear. The V end was cut by 1 base, the J end by 7 bases, with 8 bases between. This CDR3 region has 13 residues. Looked up from germline, CDR1 is MDHEN and CDR2 is SYDVKM. The CDR3 nucleotides are TGTGCCAGCAGTTTATTCGTCTGGAATGAGCAGTTCTTC. This codes for CASSLFVWNEQFF.